The source of this T cell receptor beta chain is a study of T cell repertoires in cytomegalovirus infection. Overall study context: In the study, CMV epitopes included recently identified HLA-C-restricted and well-studied HLA-B-restricted ones. Signatures in public TCR beta sequences pointed to both CMV infection and matching HLA type. Study-wide findings and caveats: The cumulative frequency of public TCR beta families identified carriers of CMV plus the relevant HLA. CMV-specific HLA-C-restricted TCR beta clonotypes dominated the ex vivo response.

Regarding this clonotype: What it recognizes is unknown.

Germline values: CDR1 LGHDT, CDR2 YNNKEL (reference sequence). The V gene lost 6 bases and the J gene lost 1 base, with 9 bases spanning the gap. The CDR3 sequence is 14 residues long. TCRdb called the reads again in MiXCR, with one record for every CDR3 protein. The data hold about 310,000 distinct CDR3 sequences, with roughly 25% observed a single time. Specimen: cultured PBMCs, collected from culture after CMV antigen stimulation. The chain has TRBV3-1 and TRBJ2-2; D not certain. The clonotype was recovered from a human donor in good health (CMV status not recorded). Some clones in this sample may be carry-over from other donors' samples. In nucleotides, the CDR3 is TGTGCCAGCAGTTATATCAGGAACACCGGGGAGCTGTTTTTT. It encodes CASSYIRNTGELFF.